This T cell receptor (beta chain) was identified in a study of OX40 agonist ivuxolimab in advanced cancers. Describing the broader study: Ivuxolimab, which targeted the costimulatory receptor OX40 (CD134), was an agonistic, fully human IgG2 monoclonal antibody. Intravenous ivuxolimab was administered to patients every 2 weeks at six dose levels: 0.01, 0.1, 0.3, 1.5, 3 and 10 mg/kg. Among the 50 to 55 dose-escalation patients, about 19 had hepatocellular carcinoma, approximately 15 melanoma, 9 renal cell carcinoma and 9 head and neck cancer. The dose-escalation cohort was approximately 83% male with a mean age of about 60 years, ranging from roughly 23 to 80. Patients were allowed to have had prior anti-PD-1, anti-PD-L1 or anti-CTLA-4 therapy, and around two fifths of the dose-escalation patients had been treated with checkpoint inhibitors. Partial responses occurred in three dose-escalation patients, of whom one had hepatocellular carcinoma and two had cutaneous melanoma. Peripheral TCRbeta sequencing was intended to test whether TCR sequence diversity was altered and clonal T-cell expansion was caused by ivuxolimab. The paper covers the monotherapy dose-escalation part of the phase I ivuxolimab trial, which included N = 52 patients. Study-level results and caveats: Low levels of normalized T-cell clonal expansion were also seen in some patients who did not respond. After ivuxolimab, expanded clones were on average more numerous among CD8+ T cells than among CD4+ T cells. Which antigens the clonally expanded peripheral T cells were specific for was not determined. In partial responders in the 0.1-3.0 mg/kg groups, normalized peripheral clonal expansion was found to be among the lowest, especially among CD8+ T cells. At doses from 0.1 to 3.0 mg/kg, clonal expansion was seen in both CD4+ and CD8+ blood T cells between baseline and week 6.

V is trimmed back by 4 bases and J by 0 bases, and the junction contains 9 bases that no gene match accounts for. The CDR3 holds 18 amino acids from the cysteine to the phenylalanine. Just the 54-base CDR3 DNA is kept, in frame starting at base 1. The germline V gene encodes CDR1 LGHNA and CDR2 YSLEER. The trial excluded patients who had a history of autoimmune disease or were on systemic immunosuppression. Peripheral blood for TCR sequencing was collected from all dose cohorts at baseline, on cycle 4 day 1, and on cycle 7 day 1. Samples came from an open-label, multicenter, first-in-human phase I dose-escalation trial of ivuxolimab. The trial enrolled adults with locally advanced or metastatic head and neck squamous cell, hepatocellular, melanoma or renal cell carcinoma. Before TCR sequencing, CD4+ T cells and CD8+ T cells from peripheral blood were sorted into separate populations. Genomic DNA was extracted from sorted cells for sequencing of the TCRbeta CDR3 region. The immunoSEQ Assay was used for sequencing of TCRbeta CDR3 regions. This immuneACCESS table, as held by TCRdb, lists in-frame sequences with V and J called but not all clones. Of the missing ones, under half trace to an unresolved V gene in checked studies; the others have no known cause. Across this sample there are some 70,000 clones, with nearly 90% seen only once. Of the sample, approximately 1.4% falls within the top ten clones.

This clone has more than one count but fewer than ten. What this receptor recognizes is not known. No per-base quality is available; no much larger clone lies one base away. The chain is encoded by TRBV4-3 joined to TRBJ2-3; 11 central nucleotides agree with TRBD2. The sample consisted of CD4+ or CD8+ T cells sorted from blood, taken in a trial of the OX40 agonist ivuxolimab. The TCR was taken from an adult with an advanced solid tumor such as melanoma, head and neck, liver or kidney cancer. The CDR3 in this case is CASSRRLAGNPSTDTQYF. The bases read TGCGCCAGCAGCCGCAGACTAGCGGGGAATCCAAGCACAGATACGCAGTATTTT.